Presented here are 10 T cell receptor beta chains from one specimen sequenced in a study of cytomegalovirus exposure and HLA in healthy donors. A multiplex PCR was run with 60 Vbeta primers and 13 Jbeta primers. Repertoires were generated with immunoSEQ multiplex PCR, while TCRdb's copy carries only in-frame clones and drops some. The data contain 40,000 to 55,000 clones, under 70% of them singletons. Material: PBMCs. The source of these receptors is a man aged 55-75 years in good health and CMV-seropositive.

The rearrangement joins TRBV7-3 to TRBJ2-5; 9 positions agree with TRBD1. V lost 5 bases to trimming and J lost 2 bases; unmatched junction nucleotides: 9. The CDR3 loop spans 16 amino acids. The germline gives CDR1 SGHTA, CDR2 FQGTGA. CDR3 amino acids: CASSHSGTGTQETQYF. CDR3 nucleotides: TGTGCCAGCAGCCACTCCGGGACAGGGACACAAGAGACCCAGTACTTC.

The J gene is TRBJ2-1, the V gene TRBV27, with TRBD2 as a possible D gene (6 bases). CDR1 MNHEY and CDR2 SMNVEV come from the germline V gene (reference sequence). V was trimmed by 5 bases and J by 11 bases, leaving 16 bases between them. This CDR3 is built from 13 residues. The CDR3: CASSIPTRTKQFF. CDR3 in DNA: TGTGCCAGCAGTATACCGACTAGAACAAAGCAGTTCTTC.

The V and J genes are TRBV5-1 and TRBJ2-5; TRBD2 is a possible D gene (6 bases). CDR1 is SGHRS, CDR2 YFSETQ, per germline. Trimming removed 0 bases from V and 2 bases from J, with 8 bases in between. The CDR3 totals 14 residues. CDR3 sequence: CASSLAAGQETQYF. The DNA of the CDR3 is TGCGCCAGCAGCTTGGCGGCGGGGCAAGAGACCCAGTACTTC.

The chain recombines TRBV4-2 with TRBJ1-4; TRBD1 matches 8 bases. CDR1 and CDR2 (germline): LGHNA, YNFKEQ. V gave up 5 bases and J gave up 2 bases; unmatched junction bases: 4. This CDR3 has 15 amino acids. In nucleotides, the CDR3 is TGTGCCAGCAGCAAGGGACAGGCGACTAATGAAAAACTGTTTTTT. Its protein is CASSKGQATNEKLFF.

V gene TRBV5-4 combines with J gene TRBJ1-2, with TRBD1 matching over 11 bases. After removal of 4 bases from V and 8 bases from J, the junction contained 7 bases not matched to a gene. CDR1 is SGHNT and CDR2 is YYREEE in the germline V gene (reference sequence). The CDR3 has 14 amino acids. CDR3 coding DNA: TGTGCCAGCAGCGTGACGGGACAGGGGGTAGGCTACACCTTC. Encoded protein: CASSVTGQGVGYTF.

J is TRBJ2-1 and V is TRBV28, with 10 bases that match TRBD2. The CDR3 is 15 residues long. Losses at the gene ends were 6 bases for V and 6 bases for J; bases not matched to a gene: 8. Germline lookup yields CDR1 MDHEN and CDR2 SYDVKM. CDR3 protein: CASRLTSGVLNEQFF. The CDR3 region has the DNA TGTGCCAGCAGGCTCACTAGCGGGGTGCTCAATGAGCAGTTCTTC.

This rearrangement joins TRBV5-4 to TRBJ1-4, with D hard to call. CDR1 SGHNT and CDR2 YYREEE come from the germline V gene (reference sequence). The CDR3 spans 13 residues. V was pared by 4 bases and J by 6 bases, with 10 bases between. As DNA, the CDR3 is TGTGCCAGCAGCCCCGGTCCCGATGAAAAACTGTTTTTT. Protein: CASSPGPDEKLFF. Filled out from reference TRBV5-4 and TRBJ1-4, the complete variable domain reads ETGVTQSPTHLIKTRGQQVTLRCSSQSGHNTVSWYQQALGQGPQFIFQYYREEENGRGNFPPRFSGLQFPNYSSELNVNALELDDSALYLCASSPGPDEKLFFGSGTQLSVL.

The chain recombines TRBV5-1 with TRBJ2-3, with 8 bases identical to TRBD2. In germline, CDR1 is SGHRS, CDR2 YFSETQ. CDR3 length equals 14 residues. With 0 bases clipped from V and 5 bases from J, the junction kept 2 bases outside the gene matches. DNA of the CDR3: TGCGCCAGCAGCTTGGGGCTAGCGGGAGATACGCAGTATTTT. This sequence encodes CASSLGLAGDTQYF.

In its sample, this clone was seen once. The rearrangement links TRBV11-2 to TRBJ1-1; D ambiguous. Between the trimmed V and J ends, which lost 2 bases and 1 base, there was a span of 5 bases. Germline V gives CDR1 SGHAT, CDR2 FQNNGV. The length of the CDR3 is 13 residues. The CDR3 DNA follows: TGTGCCAGCAGCTTATCTCCGAACACTGAAGCTTTCTTT. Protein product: CASSLSPNTEAFF. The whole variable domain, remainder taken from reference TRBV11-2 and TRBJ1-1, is EAGVAQSPRYKIIEKRQSVAFWCNPISGHATLYWYQQILGQGPKLLIQFQNNGVVDDSQLPKDRFSAERLKGVDSTLKIQPAKLEDSAVYLCASSLSPNTEAFFGQGTRLTVV.

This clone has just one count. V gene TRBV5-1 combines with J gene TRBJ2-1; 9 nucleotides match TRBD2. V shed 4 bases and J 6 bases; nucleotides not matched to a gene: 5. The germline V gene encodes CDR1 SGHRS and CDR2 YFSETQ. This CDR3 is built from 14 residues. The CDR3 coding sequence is TGCGCCAGCAGCATTAGCGGGAGCCCCAATGAGCAGTTCTTC. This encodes CASSISGSPNEQFF.